Following are 8 T cell receptor beta chains from one sample sequenced in a study of T cell changes during pregnancy in multiple sclerosis. Clones were sequenced by immunoSEQ multiplex PCR, and TCRdb holds only the in-frame ones, with some missing. The data show fewer than 20,000 clones, over 65% seen once. Material: CD8+ T cells from peripheral blood mononuclear cells, obtained after pregnancy. The source of these receptors is a female donor with multiple sclerosis, enrolled in a pregnancy study.

The chain is built from TRBV27 and TRBJ1-2, with a weak D call TRBD1 (6 bases). The CDR3 consists of 16 residues. Trimming took off 4 bases at V and 1 base at J, with 16 bases between the two ends. Germline-derived CDR1 and CDR2 are MNHEY and SMNVEV (reference sequence). CDR3 protein: CASSWYSEGVNYGYTF. The DNA of the CDR3 is TGTGCCAGCAGTTGGTACTCTGAGGGGGTTAACTATGGCTACACCTTC.

This chain uses TRBV6-5 with TRBJ2-5, with D hard to call. V lost 2 bases and J 2 bases, leaving 6 bases between the germline ends. Germline V CDR1 and CDR2: MNHEY, SVGAGI. The CDR3 loop spans 13 amino acids. This CDR3 reads CASSYGQQETQYF. The CDR3 DNA reads as TGTGCCAGCAGTTACGGCCAGCAAGAGACCCAGTACTTC.

As DNA, the CDR3 is TGTGCCTGGAGTACAAAGACAGGGTGGGGCGTATCCTACAATGAGCAGTTCTTC. Its protein product is CAWSTKTGWGVSYNEQFF. The gene calls are TRBV30 and TRBJ2-1; 7 bases agree with TRBD1. CDR1 and CDR2 from the germline V gene are GTSNPN and SVGIG (reference sequence). The CDR3 runs to 18 residues. Losses at the gene ends were 2 bases for V and 1 base for J; bases not matched to a gene: 14. The complete variable domain, with remaining parts taken from reference TRBV30 and TRBJ2-1, reads SQTIHQWPATLVQPVGSPLSLECTVEGTSNPNLYWYRQAAGRGLQLLFYSVGIGQISSEVPQNLSASRPQDRQFILSSKKLLLSDSGFYLCAWSTKTGWGVSYNEQFFGPGTRLTVL.

The chain couples TRBV5-4 to TRBJ2-5, with a possible D match to TRBD2 (6 bases). TRBJ2-7 matches the DNA end more closely, so the J call is doubtful. Germline V lookup: CDR1 SGHNT, CDR2 YYREEE (reference sequence). The CDR3 has 15 residues. The CDR3: CASSLYAGSNYEQYF. The CDR3 nucleotides read TGTGCCAGCAGCTTGTACGCCGGGAGTAACTACGAGCAGTACTTC.

V usage is TRBV13 and J usage is TRBJ2-3, with 12 nucleotides matching TRBD2. CDR3 size: 17 residues. Looked up from germline, CDR1 is PRHDT and CDR2 is FYEKMQ (reference sequence). Losses at the gene ends were 6 bases for V and 2 bases for J; bases not matched to a gene: 9. In DNA form, the CDR3 reads TGTGCCAGCAGGCATGACCCTAGCGGGGGGGCCACAGATACGCAGTATTTT. It codes for CASRHDPSGGATDTQYF.

CDR3 nucleotides: TGTGCCAGCAGTGTGCTGGCGGGAGAAGGGAATGAGCAGTTCTTC. It yields the protein CASSVLAGEGNEQFF. The J gene is TRBJ2-1, the V gene TRBV6-4; 7 bases are shared with TRBD2. The germline CDR1 and CDR2 sequences are MRHNA and SNTAGT. Trimming cost V 4 bases and J 7 bases; bases outside gene matches: 10. CDR3 size: 15 residues.

The chain joins TRBV7-8 to TRBJ1-6; 7 bases align to TRBD1. CDR1 is SGHVS, CDR2 FQNEAQ, per germline. This CDR3 is built from 18 residues. V shed 3 bases and J 4 bases; nucleotides not matched to a gene: 12. The CDR3 DNA reads TGTGCCAGCAGCTTCGCCGGTAGGGACAGAATTTATAATTCACCCCTCCACTTT. As protein: CASSFAGRDRIYNSPLHF.

This clone was detected only a few times. The chain couples TRBV7-3 to TRBJ2-2, with a weak D call TRBD2 (5 bases). The CDR3 is made up of 16 amino acids. Deletions cut 5 bases from V and 0 bases from J, with 13 bases between. CDR1 and CDR2 (germline): SGHTA, FQGTGA. The CDR3 sequence is CASSKSGNPNTGELFF. CDR3 DNA sequence: TGTGCCAGCAGCAAGAGCGGAAACCCGAACACCGGGGAGCTGTTTTTT.